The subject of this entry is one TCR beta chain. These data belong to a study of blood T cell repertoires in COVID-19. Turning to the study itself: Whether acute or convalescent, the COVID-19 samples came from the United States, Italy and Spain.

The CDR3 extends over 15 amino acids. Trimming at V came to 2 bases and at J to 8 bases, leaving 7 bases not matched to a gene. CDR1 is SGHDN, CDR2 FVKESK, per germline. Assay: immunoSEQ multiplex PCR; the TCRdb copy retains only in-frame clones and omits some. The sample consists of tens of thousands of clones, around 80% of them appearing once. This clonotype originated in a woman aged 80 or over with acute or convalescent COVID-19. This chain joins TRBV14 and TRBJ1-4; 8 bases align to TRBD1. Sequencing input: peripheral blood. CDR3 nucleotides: TGTGCCAGCAGCCAAAACAGGGGGGTTGGCGAAAAACTGTTTTTT. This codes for CASSQNRGVGEKLFF.